This entry lists 10 T cell receptor beta chains sequenced from one sample in a study of beta chain features in type 1 diabetes. Reverse transcribing all isolated RNA meant expressed TCRB transcripts were sequenced. Method: immunoSEQ multiplex PCR; TCRdb's copy keeps in-frame clones and lacks some. The profile covers about 140,000 clones, with approximately 10% appearing a single time and about 0.6% taken by the ten largest. Sequenced input: central memory CD4+ T cells from blood. These receptor sequences come from a woman in her forties in good health.

At least ten counts were recorded for this clone. The chain uses TRBV4-1 and TRBJ1-2, with a tentative D call TRBD1 (5 bases). Germline-derived CDR1 and CDR2 are MGHRA and YSYEKL. The CDR3 has 16 amino acids. The V end was cut by 2 bases, the J end by 1 base, with 14 bases between. The CDR3 region has the DNA TGCGCCAGCAGCCAACCCCCAGGGTCCCGTAACTATGGCTACACCTTC. As protein: CASSQPPGSRNYGYTF.

This clone showed up many times. The rearrangement joins TRBV18 to TRBJ2-2; D might be TRBD1 (5 bases). The germline gives CDR1 KGHSH, CDR2 LQKENI. The CDR3 spans 13 residues. V was trimmed by 8 bases and J by 6 bases, leaving 13 bases between them. The CDR3 sequence is CASLDSPPGELFF. The CDR3 nucleotides are TGTGCCAGCCTAGACAGTCCCCCCGGGGAGCTGTTTTTT.

This clone was picked up a small number of times. The rearrangement joins TRBV9 to TRBJ1-3; maybe TRBD1 (5 bases). Trimming cost V 1 base and J 8 bases, with 10 bases left between them. Germline V lookup: CDR1 SGDLS, CDR2 YYNGEE. The CDR3 contains 13 residues. In DNA form, the CDR3 reads TGTGCCAGCAGCGTAAGAGGGACTGACACCATATATTTT. Protein: CASSVRGTDTIYF.

This clone has a handful of counts. This chain connects TRBV29-1 to TRBJ2-2; D is possibly TRBD1 (5 bases). Trimming left V 3 bases short and J 1 base short, with 9 bases between. The length of the CDR3 is 14 residues. Germline CDR1 reads SQVTM; CDR2 reads ANQGSEA. The CDR3 loop reads CSVEGRENTGELFF. CDR3 nucleotide sequence: TGCAGCGTTGAGGGCAGGGAGAACACCGGGGAGCTGTTTTTT.

In this sample, this clone turned up a few times. The CDR3 loop reads CASSHPLNRVGYTF. The CDR3, as DNA: TGCGCCAGCAGCCATCCCCTGAACAGGGTGGGCTACACCTTC. J is TRBJ1-2 and V is TRBV4-3; D may be TRBD1 (6 bases). V lost 3 bases, J lost 8 bases, and 16 bases lay in between. This CDR3 has 14 residues. From germline, CDR1 is LGHNA and CDR2 YSLEER.

The chain employs TRBV2 and TRBJ2-7, with 7 bases matching TRBD2. The CDR3 is made up of 14 amino acids. The germline V gene encodes CDR1 SNHLY and CDR2 FYNNEI. J lost 7 bases, V lost 6 bases, and 12 bases had no gene match. The CDR3 loop reads CASSQGGTTGEQYF. CDR3 nucleotide sequence: TGTGCCAGCAGCCAGGGAGGGACTACGGGGGAGCAGTACTTC.

J is TRBJ1-6 and V is TRBV18, with D tentatively TRBD1 (6 bases). V dropped 2 bases and J dropped 8 bases, with 13 bases sitting between them. Germline V lookup: CDR1 KGHSH, CDR2 LQKENI. The CDR3 totals 15 residues. CDR3 DNA sequence: TGTGCCAGCTCACCAGGAGGACAGTCTGATTCACCCCTCCACTTT. This codes for CASSPGGQSDSPLHF.

The chain recombines TRBV10-3 with TRBJ1-2; 9 nucleotides line up with TRBD1. After removal of 3 bases from V and 5 bases from J, the junction contained 7 bases not matched to a gene. The CDR3 has 15 residues. Germline V CDR1 and CDR2: ENHRY, SYGVKD. Here the CDR3 DNA reads TGTGCCATCAGTGAAGGACAGGGGCTAGGTTATGGCTACACCTTC. As protein: CAISEGQGLGYGYTF.

The chain links TRBV19 to TRBJ2-5, with 12 bases aligning to TRBD1. The CDR3 runs 15 residues. The ends lost 4 bases at V and 5 bases at J; junction bases unmatched: 5. Germline CDR1 and CDR2: LNHDA and SQIVND (reference sequence). CDR3 sequence reads: CASSTGTGGGETQYF. The CDR3 nucleotides are TGTGCCAGTAGTACCGGGACAGGGGGCGGCGAGACCCAGTACTTC. Variable domain in full (rest from reference TRBV19 and TRBJ2-5): DGGITQSPKYLFRKEGQNVTLSCEQNLNHDAMYWYRQDPGQGLRLIYYSQIVNDFQKGDIAEGYSVSREKKESFPLTVTSAQKNPTAFYLCASSTGTGGGETQYFGPGTRLLVL.

This clone was detected a few times. This chain links TRBV5-1 with TRBJ2-5; TRBD2 might be the D (5 bases). Germline V lookup: CDR1 SGHRS, CDR2 YFSETQ. V lost 4 bases, J lost 2 bases, and 18 bases lay in between. This CDR3 has 16 residues. CDR3: CASSPLTEPGQETQYF. The CDR3 DNA reads as TGCGCCAGCAGCCCCCTCACCGAGCCGGGGCAAGAGACCCAGTACTTC.